The present TCR beta chain was sequenced within a study of cytomegalovirus exposure and HLA in healthy donors. A note on this clone: The antigen is not known.

PCR primers comprised 60 Vbeta and 13 Jbeta primers. Sequencing was performed with immunoSEQ multiplex PCR; in TCRdb, only in-frame clones are kept and a portion is missing. The sample lists 100,000 or so clones; 50% to 70% were seen once. Overall study findings and caveats: Sequences of the TCR beta chain were said to predict the HLA-A and HLA-B alleles of most subjects accurately. Prior analysis indicated that the majority of TCR beta V segments exhibited productivity approximately 87% or approximately 30% of the time.

Germline values: CDR1 LNHDA, CDR2 SQIVND (reference sequence). The CDR3 extends over 15 amino acids. The V segment lost 3 bases and the J segment 4 bases; nucleotides outside the gene matches: 4. Though probably carrying unrecorded immune exposures, donors were nominally healthy at sampling. The chain combines TRBV19 with TRBJ2-2; 8 bases are a match to TRBD1. This TCR derives from a human donor in good health. Input material: PBMCs. Here the CDR3 reads CASSMRTGTTGELFF. CDR3 sequence (DNA): TGTGCCAGTAGTATGAGGACAGGGACCACCGGGGAGCTGTTTTTT.